Below are 31 T cell receptor beta chains sequenced from a single sample in a study of blood T cell repertoires in COVID-19. Only in-frame clones appear in the TCRdb table, and some are missing; sequencing was by immunoSEQ multiplex PCR. The sample has about 320,000 clones; roughly 85% are singletons. The sequenced sample was PBMCs or T cells enriched from blood (not recorded which). The receptors shown here come from a woman in her twenties or thirties who had recovered from COVID-19.

J is TRBJ1-1 and V is TRBV7-8, with D perhaps TRBD1 (5 bases). Germline CDR1 SGHVS, CDR2 FQNEAQ. The CDR3 has 14 amino acids. V lost 3 bases to trimming and J lost 1 base, with 9 bases between them. The CDR3, as DNA: TGTGCCAGCAGCTTTTGGGGCACGAACACTGAAGCTTTCTTT. Its translation: CASSFWGTNTEAFF.

V and J are TRBV21-1 and TRBJ2-5; the table's D call TRBD2 went unverified against the DNA. TRBV21-1 is a documented pseudogene. The CDR3 totals 17 residues. CDR3 in amino acids: CASSNTLAGGLQETQYF. CDR3 coding DNA: TGTGCCAGCAGCAACACCCTAGCGGGGGGGCTTCAAGAGACCCAGTACTTC.

The chain is built from TRBV5-4 and TRBJ1-1; D is possibly TRBD1 (6 bases). The CDR3 loop spans 14 amino acids. The germline CDR1 and CDR2 sequences are SGHNT and YYREEE (reference sequence). With 4 bases removed from V and 1 base from J, the gap between germline ends came to 11 bases. CDR3 nucleotides: TGTGCCAGCAGCACCCGGGACAAGAACACTGAAGCTTTCTTT. It yields the protein CASSTRDKNTEAFF.

This clone occurred once. The chain combines TRBV5-8 with TRBJ1-3; 7 bases are a match to TRBD1. From germline, CDR1 is SGHTS and CDR2 YDEGEE. After removal of 4 bases from V and 0 bases from J, the junction contained 10 bases not matched to a gene. The CDR3 spans 17 residues. The CDR3 DNA follows: TGTGCCAGCAGCGCAGAACAGGGGTCTAGCTCTGGAAACACCATATATTTT. Translated: CASSAEQGSSSGNTIYF.

This clone was seen a handful of times. The chain couples TRBV27 to TRBJ1-5, with D hard to call. Trimming took 2 bases from V and 6 from J, leaving 11 bases between them. This CDR3 is 14 amino acids long. Germline V lookup: CDR1 MNHEY, CDR2 SMNVEV (reference sequence). The CDR3 region has the DNA TGTGCCAGCAGTTTAAGTTCCCCGAGTCAGCCCCAGCATTTT. This sequence encodes CASSLSSPSQPQHF.

V gene TRBV6-1 combines with J gene TRBJ1-2, with 8 bases fitting TRBD1. CDR3 length: 17 amino acids. With 3 bases clipped from V and 3 bases from J, the junction kept 12 bases outside the gene matches. Per germline, CDR1 MNHNS and CDR2 SASEGT. The CDR3 DNA reads as TGTGCCAGCAGTGATATCGGCAGGGGGCGTCGGGACTATGGCTACACCTTC. This sequence encodes CASSDIGRGRRDYGYTF.

CDR3 residues: CASSVAQANYGYTF. CDR3 coding DNA: TGTGCCAGCAGTGTAGCACAGGCTAACTATGGCTACACCTTC. The V call is TRBV6-1, the J call TRBJ1-2; TRBD1 might be the D (5 bases). CDR3 length: 14 residues. Trimming removed 4 bases at V and 0 bases at J, with 9 bases between. Germline values: CDR1 MNHNS, CDR2 SASEGT.

The chain combines TRBV29-1 with TRBJ2-2; D gene unclear. The CDR3 runs 12 residues. Germline loops: CDR1 SQVTM, CDR2 ANQGSEA. Deletions cut 4 bases from V and 1 base from J, with 4 bases between. CDR3 nucleotides: TGCAGCGTTGCACAGAACACCGGGGAGCTGTTTTTT. Its protein is CSVAQNTGELFF.

V gene TRBV4-2 combines with J gene TRBJ1-4, with unresolved D. This CDR3 spans 17 amino acids. Germline CDR1 is LGHNA and CDR2 is YNFKEQ. The V end lost 1 base, the J end lost 0 bases, and 12 bases lay between the germline ends. The DNA for the CDR3 is TGTGCCAGCAGCCAAGTTGACTACCATGCAACTAATGAAAAACTGTTTTTT. Translation: CASSQVDYHATNEKLFF.

J is TRBJ1-2 and V is TRBV6-5, with 8 positions matching TRBD1. V lost 6 bases to trimming and J lost 2 bases; unmatched junction nucleotides: 2. Germline values: CDR1 MNHEY, CDR2 SVGAGI. The CDR3 totals 13 residues. The CDR3 loop reads CASRDRENYGYTF. The CDR3 DNA follows: TGTGCCAGCAGGGACAGGGAAAACTATGGCTACACCTTC.

This clone was seen only once. V is TRBV21-1 and J is TRBJ1-6; whether TRBD1, the table's D call, matches the DNA was not checked. TRBV21-1 is deemed a pseudogene. The CDR3 length is 16 residues. CDR3 nucleotides: TGTGCCAGCAGCAAATTCTCTGCCAGGGGTAATTCACCCCTCCACTTT. Translating gives CASSKFSARGNSPLHF.

J is TRBJ2-1 and V is TRBV24-1; a weak D match, TRBD2 (5 bases). Trimming pared 6 bases from V and 9 bases from J, leaving 11 bases between. CDR1 and CDR2 (germline): KGHDR, SFDVKD. The CDR3 runs 12 residues. In DNA form, the CDR3 reads TGTGCCACCAGTCCGGGATTCGGTGAGCAGTTCTTC. Translating gives CATSPGFGEQFF.

Here the CDR3 DNA reads TGTGCCAGTAGTATAACAGGGGGGACCTACGAGCAGTACTTC. This gives the protein CASSITGGTYEQYF. The rearrangement joins TRBV19 to TRBJ2-7; 8 bases match TRBD1. Trimming at V came to 2 bases and at J to 2 bases, leaving 2 bases not matched to a gene. The CDR3 runs to 14 residues. CDR1 is LNHDA and CDR2 is SQIVND in the germline V gene (reference sequence).

This sequence joins TRBV30 and TRBJ1-3; maybe TRBD1 (5 bases). This CDR3 is built from 16 residues. V lost 2 bases and J 1 base, leaving 15 bases between the germline ends. From germline, CDR1 is GTSNPN and CDR2 SVGIG (reference sequence). CDR3 DNA: TGTGCCTGGAGTACGGGGGGGACCTCGTCTGGAAACACCATATATTTT. It yields the protein CAWSTGGTSSGNTIYF.

The genes are TRBV7-9 and TRBJ1-6; tentatively, D is TRBD1 (5 bases). Trimming removed 1 base at V and 3 bases at J, with 10 bases between. The CDR3 length is 16 residues. Germline values: CDR1 SEHNR, CDR2 FQNEAQ (reference sequence). CDR3 sequence: CASSLGAGVYNSPLHF. As DNA, the CDR3 is TGTGCCAGCAGCTTAGGTGCGGGGGTCTATAATTCACCCCTCCACTTT.

The rearrangement joins TRBV19 to TRBJ2-5; TRBD1 matches 7 bases. Germline assignment: CDR1 LNHDA and CDR2 SQIVND (reference sequence). V gave up 6 bases and J gave up 5 bases; unmatched junction bases: 15. The CDR3 totals 16 residues. The CDR3 DNA reads TGTGCCAGTAGAAAAAGGGGGCGAATCGATCGTGAGACCCAGTACTTC. It yields the protein CASRKRGRIDRETQYF.

This chain connects TRBV9 to TRBJ2-7; 10 bases line up with TRBD2. This CDR3 has 16 residues. Germline V gene data show CDR1 as SGDLS and CDR2 as YYNGEE. Trimming at V came to 4 bases and at J to 2 bases, leaving 9 bases not matched to a gene. CDR3 amino acids: CASSHGASGGTYEQYF. CDR3 bases: TGTGCCAGCAGCCATGGGGCTAGCGGGGGAACCTACGAGCAGTACTTC.

This chain connects TRBV5-5 to TRBJ2-3; possible D gene TRBD1, 5 bases. V shed 5 bases and J shed 2 bases, with 9 bases lying between them. CDR1 SGHKS and CDR2 YYEKEE come from the germline V gene (reference sequence). The CDR3 loop spans 13 amino acids. The CDR3 region is CASRQELTDTQYF. The CDR3 DNA is TGTGCCAGCAGACAGGAACTCACAGATACGCAGTATTTT.

The V and J genes are TRBV6-5 and TRBJ1-2; TRBD1 matches 7 bases. Germline CDR1 and CDR2: MNHEY and SVGAGI. The ends lost 11 bases at V and 5 bases at J; junction bases unmatched: 11. This CDR3 is 13 amino acids long. The CDR3 coding sequence is TGTGCCGGGACAGTTTCGTTATTTTATGGCTACACCTTC. It specifies CAGTVSLFYGYTF.

The V call is TRBV5-1, the J call TRBJ1-4; unclear D gene. The CDR3 length is 14 residues. V was shortened by 0 bases and J by 4 bases, with 7 bases between the two germline ends. Germline V gene sequence: CDR1 SGHRS, CDR2 YFSETQ. The chain's CDR3 is CASSLGSGNEKLFF. DNA of the CDR3: TGCGCCAGCAGCTTGGGGTCGGGTAATGAAAAACTGTTTTTT. The full variable domain, its missing parts supplied by reference TRBV5-1 and TRBJ1-4, is KAGVTQTPRYLIKTRGQQVTLSCSPISGHRSVSWYQQTPGQGLQFLFEYFSETQRNKGNFPGRFSGRQFSNSRSEMNVSTLELGDSALYLCASSLGSGNEKLFFGSGTQLSVL.

The genes are TRBV13 and TRBJ2-3, with 16 bases aligning to TRBD2. V was pared by 3 bases and J by 0 bases, with 3 bases of the junction left unmatched. Per germline, CDR1 PRHDT and CDR2 FYEKMQ (reference sequence). This CDR3 has 18 residues. CDR3 DNA: TGTGCCAGCAGCTTGGGACTAGCGGGGGGGAGGAGCACAGATACGCAGTATTTT. The encoded protein is CASSLGLAGGRSTDTQYF.

The chain carries TRBV5-5 and TRBJ2-2, with a weak D call TRBD2 (5 bases). Trimming cost V 5 bases and J 0 bases, with 8 bases left between them. Germline V gene sequence: CDR1 SGHKS, CDR2 YYEKEE (reference sequence). This CDR3 contains 14 residues. CDR3 in amino acids: CASRAGSNTGELFF. DNA for the CDR3: TGTGCCAGCAGGGCGGGTTCGAACACCGGGGAGCTGTTTTTT.

The chain has TRBV12-3 or TRBV12-4 and TRBJ1-2, with TRBD1 identical over 7 bases. V shed 6 bases, J shed 7 bases, and the junction held 8 bases outside the gene matches. The CDR3 covers 13 residues. The CDR3 protein is CASSPQGFLGYTF. The CDR3 bases are TGTGCCAGCAGCCCACAGGGGTTCCTTGGCTACACCTTC.

This clone was observed once. The genes are TRBV2 and TRBJ1-6; 9 positions match TRBD1. V shed 8 bases and J 11 bases; nucleotides not matched to a gene: 10. The CDR3 length is 14 residues. CDR1 and CDR2 from the germline V gene are SNHLY and FYNNEI. The CDR3 here is CASLSPGQGTPLHF. As DNA, the CDR3 is TGTGCCAGCCTAAGCCCAGGACAGGGGACACCCCTCCACTTT.

This clone was observed a few times. This chain joins TRBV25-1 and TRBJ1-6, with 7 positions matching TRBD1. The CDR3 length is 15 residues. CDR1 and CDR2 (germline): MGHDK, SYGVNS. After removal of 5 bases from V and 9 bases from J, the junction contained 10 bases not matched to a gene. CDR3: CASSFRTGRPSPLHF. The CDR3 DNA sequence: TGTGCCAGCAGTTTCCGGACAGGCAGGCCTTCACCCCTCCACTTT.

The V and J genes are TRBV6-5 and TRBJ2-2, with 7 bases aligning to TRBD1. The V gene's germline CDR1 is MNHEY and CDR2 SVGAGI. CDR3 length: 14 amino acids. The V and J ends lost 5 bases and 2 bases, in that order; junction bases with no gene match: 2. Here the CDR3 reads CASSRQGNTGELFF. CDR3 DNA sequence: TGTGCCAGCAGTCGACAGGGTAACACCGGGGAGCTGTTTTTT.

About this clone: This sample includes further DNA sequences coding for the same CDR3. V is TRBV29-1 and J is TRBJ1-5, with D possibly being TRBD1 (5 bases). Looked up from germline, CDR1 is SQVTM and CDR2 is ANQGSEA. This CDR3 region has 12 residues. Trimming stripped 6 bases from V and 0 bases from J, with 6 bases between. For the CDR3, the DNA is TGCAGCGTGGGGGGTAGCAATCAGCCCCAGCATTTT. It translates to CSVGGSNQPQHF. Drawing the rest from reference TRBV29-1 and TRBJ1-5, the complete variable domain is SAVISQKPSRDICQRGTSLTIQCQVDSQVTMMFWYRQQPGQSLTLIATANQGSEATYESGFVIDKFPISRPNLTFSTLTVSNMSPEDSSIYLCSVGGSNQPQHFGDGTRLSIL.

V is TRBV3-1 (or the pseudogene TRBV3-2) and J is TRBJ2-2; D not resolved. This CDR3 is 12 amino acids long. Trimming removed 1 base from V and 7 bases from J, with 4 bases in between. Germline CDR1 and CDR2: LGHDT and YNNKEL (reference sequence). CDR3 sequence reads: CASSQVGGELFF. CDR3 DNA sequence: TGTGCCAGCAGCCAAGTCGGCGGGGAGCTGTTTTTT.

This chain joins TRBV2 and TRBJ1-5; no definite D call. The CDR3 runs 14 residues. Trimming removed 4 bases from V and 3 bases from J, with 10 bases in between. Germline V gene sequence: CDR1 SNHLY, CDR2 FYNNEI. The CDR3 protein is CASSANTANQPQHF. The DNA of the CDR3 is TGTGCCAGCAGTGCCAACACCGCCAATCAGCCCCAGCATTTT.

This chain connects TRBV11-2 to TRBJ2-2; D possibly corresponds to TRBD1 (5 bases). The CDR3 extends over 18 amino acids. V was cut by 4 bases and J by 6 bases, with 24 bases left in between. CDR1 is SGHAT, CDR2 FQNNGV, per germline. CDR3 coding DNA: TGTGCCAGCAGCTCTACCACCTGGGGCGCGAAGGCACCCGGGGAGCTGTTTTTT. It is translated as CASSSTTWGAKAPGELFF.

The chain is built from TRBV19 and TRBJ1-2, with D perhaps TRBD1 (5 bases). CDR1 is LNHDA and CDR2 is SQIVND in the germline V gene (reference sequence). Between the trimmed V and J ends, which lost 3 bases and 7 bases, there was a span of 18 bases. The CDR3 runs 15 residues. The chain's CDR3 is CASSIKGQGLSGYTF. CDR3 nucleotide sequence: TGTGCCAGTAGTATTAAGGGGCAGGGTTTATCTGGCTACACCTTC.